Here is one T cell receptor beta chain with its context. What it binds is unknown. The limits of the CDR3 on the DNA are not certain, so only TCRdb's listed CDR3 is given. The sample belongs to a study of T cells after yellow fever vaccination. Study-wide findings and caveats: The secondary response was weaker, and its peak arrived faster, on day 5 versus 15. The CD4 compartment and the CD8 compartment contained a small share of clonotypes in common. Booster samples showed a return of most primary-vaccination clones (approximately 95% CD4, 88% CD8).

The 5'RACE template-switching step produced TCR cDNA and added a universal primer site and UMIs. A single record per CDR3 protein comes from TCRdb applying MiXCR to the 5' RACE reads. Found here are just under 600,000 distinct CDR3 sequences, less than 15% of them singletons; the top ten hold about 14%. The specimen was PBMCs, collected on the day of the yellow fever booster vaccination. The TCR sequence derives from a man aged 25-45 years who received the YFV17D yellow fever vaccine.

The chain's CDR3 is CASSQVALGTGGNQGYEQYF. The chain links TRBV21-1 to TRBJ2-7; the D call in the table, TRBD1, was not verified against the DNA. TRBV21-1 is deemed a pseudogene. Counting both end residues, the CDR3 totals 20 amino acids.